Sequencing of this T cell receptor beta chain was carried out in a study of control samples from healthy donors and cancer patients. Sequencing used immunoSEQ multiplex PCR; TCRdb keeps in-frame clones, though not all of them. Among about 170,000 clones, roughly 89% were seen once, and the ten largest hold more than 1.3%. The V end was cut by 5 bases, the J end by 4 bases, with 11 bases between. The germline CDR1 and CDR2 sequences are WNHNN and SYGVQD (reference sequence). The CDR3 is 14 amino acids. The receptor's source is a woman in her 30s in good health. Sequencing was carried out using blood. The genes are TRBV10-1 and TRBJ2-2; TRBD2 is a possible D gene (5 bases). The CDR3 sequence is CASSSGSSTGELFF. CDR3 DNA: TGCGCCAGCAGTTCGGGGTCTAGCACCGGGGAGCTGTTTTTT.